This TCR beta chain was recorded in a study of tumor-infiltrating lymphocytes in primary liver carcinoma. At the level of the study: The neoplasms were of stage T1-T3 N0M0, with dimensions of about 4.2 to 11 cm across.

Germline CDR1 SGHNT, CDR2 YENEEA. This CDR3 spans 14 amino acids. Comment on this clonotype: Sequence at one end of the junction differs from germline and may be a read error.

The template, 500 ng total RNA, yielded TCR beta cDNA made with a constant-region primer. Employing slightly modified ARM-PCR, three nested multiplex PCR rounds were run, and these gave rise to the TCR beta libraries. Forward primers for TRBV1-TRBV30 and a C-beta reverse primer served the first two PCR rounds, at around 9 cycles each. TCRdb re-called the multiplex PCR reads through MiXCR, storing one row per CDR3 protein. Here the sample spans just under 45,000 distinct CDR3 sequences, around 70% being singletons. For each extraction, RNA and DNA were obtained together from about 21-30 mg of unsorted bulk tissue.

Sequenced sample: liver tumor tissue from sampling region 2. Stated subset: tumor region T2, inferior pole. J is TRBJ2-1 and V is TRBV11-3, with no clear D. This TCR came from a middle-aged man with primary liver carcinoma and hepatitis B virus infection. CDR3: CASSLGVSNNKQFF. For the CDR3, the DNA is TGTGCTAGCAGCTTAGGCGTCTCTAACAATAAGCAGTTCTTC.